The entry that follows covers one TCR beta chain sequence. It was with 60 Vbeta and 13 Jbeta primers that the PCR ran. TCRdb's table, derived via immunoSEQ multiplex PCR, lists solely in-frame clones and lacks some. There are 130,000 to 150,000 clones in the sample; roughly 78% occur only once, and less than 3% lies in the top ten. V lost 4 bases and J lost 3; bases outside the gene matches: 3. This CDR3 has 13 residues. The germline V gene encodes CDR1 SGDLS and CDR2 YYNGEE. The data were obtained in a study of cytomegalovirus exposure and HLA in healthy donors. This receptor was obtained from a female donor in good health and CMV-seronegative. The chain joins TRBV9 to TRBJ2-7; 8 bases are a match to TRBD2. The specimen was PBMCs. The CDR3 DNA reads TGTGCCAGCAGCCCGGGGGGGGGCTACGAGCAGTACTTC. Its protein product is CASSPGGGYEQYF.